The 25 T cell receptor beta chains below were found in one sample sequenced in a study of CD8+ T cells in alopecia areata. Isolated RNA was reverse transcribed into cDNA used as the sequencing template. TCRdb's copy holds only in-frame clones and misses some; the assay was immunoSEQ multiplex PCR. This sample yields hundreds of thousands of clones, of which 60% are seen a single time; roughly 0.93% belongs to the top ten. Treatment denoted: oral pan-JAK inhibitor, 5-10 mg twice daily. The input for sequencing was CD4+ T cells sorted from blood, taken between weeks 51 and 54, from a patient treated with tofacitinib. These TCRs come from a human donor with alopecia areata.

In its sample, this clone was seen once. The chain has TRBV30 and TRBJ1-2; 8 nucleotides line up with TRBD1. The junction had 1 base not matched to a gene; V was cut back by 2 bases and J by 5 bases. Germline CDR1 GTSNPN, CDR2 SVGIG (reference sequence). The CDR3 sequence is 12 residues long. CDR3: CAWSQGAYGYTF. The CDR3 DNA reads TGTGCCTGGAGTCAGGGGGCGTATGGCTACACCTTC.

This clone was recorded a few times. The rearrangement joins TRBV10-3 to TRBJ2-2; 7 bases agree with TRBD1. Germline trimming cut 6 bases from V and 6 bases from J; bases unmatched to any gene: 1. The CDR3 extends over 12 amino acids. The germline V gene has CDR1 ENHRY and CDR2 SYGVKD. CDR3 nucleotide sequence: TGTGCCATCAGGACAGGGCCCGGGGAGCTGTTTTTT. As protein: CAIRTGPGELFF.

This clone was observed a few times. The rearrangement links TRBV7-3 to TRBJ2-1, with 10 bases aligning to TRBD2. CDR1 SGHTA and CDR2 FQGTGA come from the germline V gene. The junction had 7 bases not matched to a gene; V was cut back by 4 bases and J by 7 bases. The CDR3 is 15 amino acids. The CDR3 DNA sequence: TGTGCCAGCAGCTCCGCTAGCGGGGGCAGGAATGAGCAGTTCTTC. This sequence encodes CASSSASGGRNEQFF.

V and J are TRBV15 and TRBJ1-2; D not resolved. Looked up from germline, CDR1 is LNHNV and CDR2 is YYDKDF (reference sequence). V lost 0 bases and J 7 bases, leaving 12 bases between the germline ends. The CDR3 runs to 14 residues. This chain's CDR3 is CATSREGNPSGYTF. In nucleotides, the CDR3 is TGTGCCACCAGCAGAGAGGGGAATCCCAGTGGCTACACCTTC.

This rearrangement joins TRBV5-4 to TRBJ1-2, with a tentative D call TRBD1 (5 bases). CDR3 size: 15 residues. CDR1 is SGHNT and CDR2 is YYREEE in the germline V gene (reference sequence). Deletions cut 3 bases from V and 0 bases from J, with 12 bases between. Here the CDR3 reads CASSSPGTPNYGYTF. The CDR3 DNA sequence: TGTGCCAGCAGCTCGCCCGGGACCCCTAACTATGGCTACACCTTC.

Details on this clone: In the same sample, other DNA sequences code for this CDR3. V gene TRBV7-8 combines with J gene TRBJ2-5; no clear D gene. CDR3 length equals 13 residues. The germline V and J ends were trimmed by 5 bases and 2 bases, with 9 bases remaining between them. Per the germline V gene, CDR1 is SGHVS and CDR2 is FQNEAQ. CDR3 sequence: CASSPRTQETQYF. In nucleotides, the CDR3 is TGTGCCAGCAGCCCCCGAACACAAGAGACCCAGTACTTC.

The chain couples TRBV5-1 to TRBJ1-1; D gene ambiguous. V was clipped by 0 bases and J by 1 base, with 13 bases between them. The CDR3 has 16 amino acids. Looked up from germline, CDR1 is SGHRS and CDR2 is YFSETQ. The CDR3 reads CASSLASSKKNTEAFF. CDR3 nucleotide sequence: TGCGCCAGCAGCTTGGCCAGTTCAAAAAAGAACACTGAAGCTTTCTTT.

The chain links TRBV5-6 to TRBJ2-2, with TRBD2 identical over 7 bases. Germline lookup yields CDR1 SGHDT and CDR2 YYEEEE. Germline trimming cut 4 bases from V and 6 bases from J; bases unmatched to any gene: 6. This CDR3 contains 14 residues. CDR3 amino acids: CASSIQGGAGELFF. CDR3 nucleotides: TGTGCCAGCAGCATCCAGGGAGGGGCCGGGGAGCTGTTTTTT.

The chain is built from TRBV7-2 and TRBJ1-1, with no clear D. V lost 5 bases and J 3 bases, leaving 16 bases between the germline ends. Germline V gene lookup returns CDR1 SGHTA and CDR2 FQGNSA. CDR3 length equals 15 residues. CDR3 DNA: TGTGCCAGCAGCCCCCGCGCGGTCTTGGACACTGAAGCTTTCTTT. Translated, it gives CASSPRAVLDTEAFF.

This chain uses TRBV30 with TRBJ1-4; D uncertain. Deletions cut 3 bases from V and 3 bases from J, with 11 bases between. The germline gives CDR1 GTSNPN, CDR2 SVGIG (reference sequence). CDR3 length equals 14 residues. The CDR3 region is CAWRATASNEKLFF. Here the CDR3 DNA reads TGTGCCTGGAGAGCGACCGCATCTAATGAAAAACTGTTTTTT.

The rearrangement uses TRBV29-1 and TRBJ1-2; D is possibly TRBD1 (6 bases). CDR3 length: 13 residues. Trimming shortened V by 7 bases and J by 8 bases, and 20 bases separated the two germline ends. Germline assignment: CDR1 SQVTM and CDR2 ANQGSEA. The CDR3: CSASQEGGRGYTF. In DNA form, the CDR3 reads TGCAGCGCTTCGCAGGAAGGGGGACGAGGCTACACCTTC.

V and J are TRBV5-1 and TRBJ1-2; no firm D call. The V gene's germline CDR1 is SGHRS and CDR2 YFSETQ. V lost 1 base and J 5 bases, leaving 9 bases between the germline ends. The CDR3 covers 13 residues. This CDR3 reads CASSLRDSYGYTF. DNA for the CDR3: TGCGCCAGCAGCTTGCGGGATTCTTATGGCTACACCTTC.

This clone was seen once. The CDR3 is CASSLPDTGNTIYF. The DNA for the CDR3 is TGTGCCAGCAGCCTCCCCGACACAGGAAACACCATATATTTT. The rearrangement uses TRBV4-2 and TRBJ1-3; no clear D. Looked up from germline, CDR1 is LGHNA and CDR2 is YNFKEQ. The CDR3 is 14 amino acids. V gave up 4 bases and J gave up 4 bases, with 11 bases separating them.

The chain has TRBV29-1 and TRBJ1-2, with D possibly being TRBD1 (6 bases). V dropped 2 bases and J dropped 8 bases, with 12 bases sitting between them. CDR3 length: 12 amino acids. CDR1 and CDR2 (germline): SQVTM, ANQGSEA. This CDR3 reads CSVEKAGDGYTF. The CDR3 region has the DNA TGCAGCGTTGAAAAGGCAGGGGACGGCTACACCTTC.

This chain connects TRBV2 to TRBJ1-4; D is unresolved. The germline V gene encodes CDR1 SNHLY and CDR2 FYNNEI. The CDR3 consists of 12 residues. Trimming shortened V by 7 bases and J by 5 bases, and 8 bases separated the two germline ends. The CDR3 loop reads CASTGRNEKLFF. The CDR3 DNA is TGTGCCAGCACCGGACGGAATGAAAAACTGTTTTTT.

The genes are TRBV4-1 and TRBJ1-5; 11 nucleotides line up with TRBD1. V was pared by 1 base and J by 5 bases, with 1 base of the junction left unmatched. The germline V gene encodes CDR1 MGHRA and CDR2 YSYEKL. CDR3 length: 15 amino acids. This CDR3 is CASSQGTGGDQPQHF. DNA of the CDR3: TGCGCCAGCAGCCAAGGGACAGGGGGCGATCAGCCCCAGCATTTT.

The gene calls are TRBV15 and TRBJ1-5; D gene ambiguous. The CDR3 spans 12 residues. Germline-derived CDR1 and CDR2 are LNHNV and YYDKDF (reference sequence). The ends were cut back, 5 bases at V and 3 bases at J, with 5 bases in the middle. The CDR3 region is CATSVINQPQHF. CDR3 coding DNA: TGTGCCACCAGCGTGATCAATCAGCCCCAGCATTTT.

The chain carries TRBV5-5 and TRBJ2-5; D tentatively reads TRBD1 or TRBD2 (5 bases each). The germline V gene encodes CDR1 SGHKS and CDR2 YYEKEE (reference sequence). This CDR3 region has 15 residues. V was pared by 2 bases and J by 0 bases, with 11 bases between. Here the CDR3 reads CASSFGTAYQETQYF. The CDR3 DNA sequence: TGTGCCAGCAGCTTTGGGACGGCGTACCAAGAGACCCAGTACTTC. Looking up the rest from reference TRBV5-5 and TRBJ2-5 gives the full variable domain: DAGVTQSPTHLIKTRGQQVTLRCSPISGHKSVSWYQQVLGQGPQFIFQYYEKEERGRGNFPDRFSARQFPNYSSELNVNALLLGDSALYLCASSFGTAYQETQYFGPGTRLLVL.

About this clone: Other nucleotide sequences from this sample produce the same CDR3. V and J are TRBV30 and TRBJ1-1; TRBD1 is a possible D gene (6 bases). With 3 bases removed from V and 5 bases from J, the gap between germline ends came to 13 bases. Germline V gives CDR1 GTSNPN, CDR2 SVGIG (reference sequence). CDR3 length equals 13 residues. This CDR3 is CAWSQGQGTEAFF. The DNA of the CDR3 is TGTGCCTGGAGCCAGGGCCAGGGGACTGAAGCTTTCTTT. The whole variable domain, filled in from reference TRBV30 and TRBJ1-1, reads SQTIHQWPATLVQPVGSPLSLECTVEGTSNPNLYWYRQAAGRGLQLLFYSVGIGQISSEVPQNLSASRPQDRQFILSSKKLLLSDSGFYLCAWSQGQGTEAFFGQGTRLTVV.

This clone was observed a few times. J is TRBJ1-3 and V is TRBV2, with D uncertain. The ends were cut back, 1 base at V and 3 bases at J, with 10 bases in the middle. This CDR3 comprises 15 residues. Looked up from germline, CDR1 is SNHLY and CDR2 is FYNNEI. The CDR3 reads CASSEGFRNGNTIYF. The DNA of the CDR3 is TGTGCCAGCAGTGAAGGGTTTAGGAATGGAAACACCATATATTTT.

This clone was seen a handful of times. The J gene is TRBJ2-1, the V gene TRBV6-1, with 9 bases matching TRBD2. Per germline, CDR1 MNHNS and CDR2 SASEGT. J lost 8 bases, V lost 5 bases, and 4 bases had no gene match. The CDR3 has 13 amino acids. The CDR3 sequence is CASSLAGPYEQFF. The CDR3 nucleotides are TGTGCCAGCAGTCTAGCGGGGCCCTATGAGCAGTTCTTC.

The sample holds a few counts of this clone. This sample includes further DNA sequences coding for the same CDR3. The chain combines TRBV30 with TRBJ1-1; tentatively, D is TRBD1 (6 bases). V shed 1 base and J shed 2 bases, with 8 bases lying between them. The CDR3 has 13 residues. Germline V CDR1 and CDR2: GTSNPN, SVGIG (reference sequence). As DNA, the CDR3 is TGTGCCTGGAGTGAACAGGGCAACACTGAAGCTTTCTTT. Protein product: CAWSEQGNTEAFF.

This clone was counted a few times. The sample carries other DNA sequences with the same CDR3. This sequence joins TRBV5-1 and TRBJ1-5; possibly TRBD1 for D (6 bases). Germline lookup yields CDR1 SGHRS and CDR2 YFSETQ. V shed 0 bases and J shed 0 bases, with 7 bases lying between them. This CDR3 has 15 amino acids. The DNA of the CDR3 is TGCGCCAGCAGCTTGGAGGGACATAGCAATCAGCCCCAGCATTTT. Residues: CASSLEGHSNQPQHF.

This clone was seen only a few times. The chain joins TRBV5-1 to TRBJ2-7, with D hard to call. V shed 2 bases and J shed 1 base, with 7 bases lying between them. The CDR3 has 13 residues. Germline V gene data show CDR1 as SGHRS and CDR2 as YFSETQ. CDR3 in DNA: TGCGCCAGCAGCTTTCCGGGTTCCTACGAGCAGTACTTC. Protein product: CASSFPGSYEQYF.

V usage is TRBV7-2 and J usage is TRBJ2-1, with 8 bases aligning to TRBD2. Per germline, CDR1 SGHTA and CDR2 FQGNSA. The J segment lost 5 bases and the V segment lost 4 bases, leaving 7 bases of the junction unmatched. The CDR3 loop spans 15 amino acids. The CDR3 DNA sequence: TGTGCCAGCAGCTGGCGGGGGGCTTGGAACAATGAGCAGTTCTTC. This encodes CASSWRGAWNNEQFF. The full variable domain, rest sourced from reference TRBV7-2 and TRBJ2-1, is GAGVSQSPSNKVTEKGKDVELRCDPISGHTALYWYRQSLGQGLEFLIYFQGNSAPDKSGLPSDRFSAERTGGSVSTLTIQRTQQEDSAVYLCASSWRGAWNNEQFFGPGTRLTVL.